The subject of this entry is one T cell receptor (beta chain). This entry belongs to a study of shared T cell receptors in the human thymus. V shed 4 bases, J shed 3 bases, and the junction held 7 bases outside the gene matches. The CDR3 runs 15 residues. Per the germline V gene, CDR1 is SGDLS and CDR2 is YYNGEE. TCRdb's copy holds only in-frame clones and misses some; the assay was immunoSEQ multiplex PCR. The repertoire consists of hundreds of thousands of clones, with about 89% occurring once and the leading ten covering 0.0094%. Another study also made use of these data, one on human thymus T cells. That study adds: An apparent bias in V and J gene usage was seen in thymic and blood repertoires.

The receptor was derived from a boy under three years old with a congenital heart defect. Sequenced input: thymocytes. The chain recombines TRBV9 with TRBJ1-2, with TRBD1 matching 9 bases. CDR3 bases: TGTGCCAGCAGCCCCCAGACAGGGGGGGACTATGGCTACACCTTC. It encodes CASSPQTGGDYGYTF.